The clone carrying this T cell receptor beta chain was seen just once. Its target is unknown. The sample originates from a study of T cell responses to AZD1222 COVID-19 vaccine. Overall study findings and caveats: Following two doses of AZD1222, Spike-specific TCR breadth and depth rose.

This CDR3 comprises 15 residues. Germline lookup yields CDR1 LGHDT and CDR2 YNNKEL (reference sequence). The V and J ends lost 4 bases and 10 bases respectively, with 17 bases between them. The repertoire was sequenced with immunoSEQ multiplex PCR; TCRdb's copy has only in-frame clones and lacks some. The data contain 40,000 to 45,000 clones, around 81% of them singletons. The clonotype was recovered from an adult in good health. The chain employs TRBV3-1 (or the pseudogene TRBV3-2) and TRBJ1-6; a weak D match, TRBD1 (5 bases). This specimen consisted of peripheral blood, obtained on day 0 of AZD1222 vaccination. The CDR3 sequence: CASSPGTGRGSPLHF. Here the CDR3 DNA reads TGTGCCAGCAGCCCCGGGACTGGGAGGGGCTCACCCCTCCACTTT.